This entry lists 26 T cell receptor beta chains sequenced from one sample in a study of post-analysis software for immune sequencing data. TCR beta cDNA libraries included unique molecular identifiers. TCRdb reprocessed the PCR reads via MiXCR and lists one record per CDR3 protein. Of 150,000 to 200,000 distinct CDR3 sequences in the sample, roughly 40% were seen once. The source material was blood, sampled after autologous hematopoietic stem cell transplantation. The receptors shown here come from a girl aged 5-17 years with multiple sclerosis.

The genes are TRBV6-2 or TRBV6-3 and TRBJ2-7, with 8 bases aligning to TRBD1. Unmatched junction bases numbered 7, after V lost 5 bases and J lost 1 base. This CDR3 has 15 residues. Germline V gene sequence: CDR1 MNHEY, CDR2 SVGEGT. CDR3 sequence reads: CASSVLGQESYEQYF. The CDR3 region has the DNA TGTGCCAGCAGTGTCCTGGGACAGGAGTCCTACGAGCAGTACTTC.

This chain links TRBV28 with TRBJ2-1; the D gene is possibly TRBD2 (5 bases). The CDR3 runs to 15 residues. V was pared by 3 bases and J by 7 bases, with 16 bases between. CDR1 is MDHEN and CDR2 is SYDVKM in the germline V gene. The chain's CDR3 is CASSFPGGGLNEQFF. The CDR3 DNA is TGTGCCAGCAGTTTCCCTGGAGGCGGGTTAAATGAGCAGTTCTTC. The whole variable domain, filled in from reference TRBV28 and TRBJ2-1, reads DVKVTQSSRYLVKRTGEKVFLECVQDMDHENMFWYRQDPGLGLRLIYFSYDVKMKEKGDIPEGYSVSREKKERFSLILESASTNQTSMYLCASSFPGGGLNEQFFGPGTRLTVL.

This chain joins TRBV20-1 and TRBJ2-1; 12 bases agree with TRBD2. V lost 0 bases and J lost 0; bases outside the gene matches: 9. Germline loops: CDR1 DFQATT, CDR2 SNEGSKA (reference sequence). This CDR3 region has 19 residues. CDR3 sequence: CSARDSQRTSGVSYNEQFF. CDR3 nucleotides: TGCAGTGCTAGAGATTCCCAAAGGACTAGCGGGGTCTCCTACAATGAGCAGTTCTTC.

The genes are TRBV6-2 or TRBV6-3 and TRBJ1-2; D gene uncertain. Trimming cost V 2 bases and J 7 bases, with 11 bases left between them. Looked up from germline, CDR1 is MNHEY and CDR2 is SVGEGT. The CDR3 totals 13 residues. The DNA of the CDR3 is TGTGCCAGCAGTTACGCGACAAGGAGTGGCTACACCTTC. Protein product: CASSYATRSGYTF.

This clonotype was counted many times. The chain has TRBV20-1 and TRBJ1-6; D remains ambiguous. Germline V CDR1 and CDR2: DFQATT, SNEGSKA (reference sequence). The CDR3 totals 14 residues. Trimming removed 3 bases at V and 7 bases at J, with 13 bases between. CDR3 nucleotides: TGCAGTGCTAGTGTGAGGCAGGCAAATTCACCCCTCCACTTT. Translated, it gives CSASVRQANSPLHF.

The gene calls are TRBV20-1 and TRBJ2-7; D is possibly TRBD2 (6 bases). The V end lost 3 bases, the J end lost 5 bases, and 20 bases lay between the germline ends. This CDR3 contains 15 residues. Per the germline V gene, CDR1 is DFQATT and CDR2 is SNEGSKA (reference sequence). The CDR3, as DNA: TGCAGTGCTAGGATCCTAGCGCCATACTCGGACGAGCAGTACTTC. Encoded protein: CSARILAPYSDEQYF.

The sample holds a few counts of this clonotype. The chain employs TRBV5-1 and TRBJ2-7; 11 nucleotides agree with TRBD2. CDR1 and CDR2 from the germline V gene are SGHRS and YFSETQ. This CDR3 contains 16 residues. J gave up 2 bases and V 4 bases, and 8 bases lay outside the gene matches. The CDR3 DNA reads as TGCGCCAGCAGCGGACGGACTAGCGGGCCGACCTACGAGCAGTACTTC. This codes for CASSGRTSGPTYEQYF.

The chain employs TRBV28 and TRBJ1-1, with unresolved D. The CDR3 is made up of 15 amino acids. The V gene's germline CDR1 is MDHEN and CDR2 SYDVKM. The germline V and J ends were trimmed by 3 bases and 1 base, with 12 bases remaining between them. DNA of the CDR3: TGTGCCAGCAGTTTTGAAGGGCTTAGGAACACTGAAGCTTTCTTT. It yields the protein CASSFEGLRNTEAFF.

Concerning this clonotype itself: At one end the junction does not follow the germline gene, possibly because of a read error. The chain has TRBV9 and TRBJ2-2; 9 nucleotides line up with TRBD2. Germline assignment: CDR1 SGDLS and CDR2 YYNGEE. This CDR3 is built from 16 residues. The CDR3 DNA reads as TGTGCCAACAGCGCGGGGGGGACCGCGAACACCGGGGAGCTGTTTTTT. This gives the protein CANSAGGTANTGELFF.

The gene calls are TRBV27 and TRBJ2-1; either TRBD1 or TRBD2 may fit D (5 bases each). Germline lookup yields CDR1 MNHEY and CDR2 SMNVEV (reference sequence). Trimming took 0 bases from V and 4 from J, leaving 10 bases between them. The CDR3 extends over 15 amino acids. Here the CDR3 DNA reads TGTGCCAGCAGTTTATCGGGGGAGTCATACAATGAGCAGTTCTTC. This encodes CASSLSGESYNEQFF.

This clonotype came up many times. This rearrangement joins TRBV15 to TRBJ2-5; 8 nucleotides agree with TRBD2. The J segment lost 5 bases and the V segment lost 2 bases, leaving 10 bases of the junction unmatched. The CDR3 is made up of 16 amino acids. The germline V gene encodes CDR1 LNHNV and CDR2 YYDKDF (reference sequence). The CDR3 DNA reads TGTGCCACCAGCAGATCTACGGGAGGGAGAACGGAGACCCAGTACTTC. Protein product: CATSRSTGGRTETQYF.

With respect to this clonotype: This may be a read error, as it is one base from a much larger clone. The CDR3 sequence: CASSHSDRAHEQYF. The CDR3 DNA follows: TGTGCCAGCAGCCACTCAGACAGGGCCCATGAGCAGTACTTC. The V and J genes are TRBV7-9 and TRBJ2-5; 7 bases are a match to TRBD1. Trimming removed 5 bases from V and 11 bases from J; junction bases left unmatched: 14. Germline V gene sequence: CDR1 SEHNR, CDR2 FQNEAQ (reference sequence). The CDR3 is 14 amino acids.

In this sample, this clonotype turned up a few times. This chain joins TRBV4-3 and TRBJ2-4, with D perhaps matching TRBD1 (6 bases). The CDR3 has 16 amino acids. Between the trimmed V and J ends, which lost 10 bases and 3 bases, there was a span of 22 bases. Germline CDR1 and CDR2: LGHNA and YSLEER. The CDR3 DNA reads as TGCGCCACTCCATCAGAAGGGGGATCGGTCAAAAACATTCAGTACTTC. As protein: CATPSEGGSVKNIQYF.

V and J are TRBV20-1 and TRBJ2-5; D is ambiguous. V was clipped by 2 bases and J by 11 bases, with 12 bases between them. CDR1 DFQATT and CDR2 SNEGSKA come from the germline V gene (reference sequence). The CDR3 is 11 residues long. The CDR3 loop reads CSARNQKEQYF. As DNA, the CDR3 is TGCAGTGCTAGAAACCAGAAGGAGCAGTACTTC.

This clonotype was counted many times. V is TRBV12-3 or TRBV12-4 and J is TRBJ2-1; 11 nucleotides agree with TRBD1. Trimming at V came to 3 bases and at J to 8 bases, leaving 9 bases not matched to a gene. The CDR3 runs to 16 residues. CDR3 amino acids: CASSFSGTGGGDEQFF. The CDR3 DNA reads TGTGCCAGCAGTTTTTCCGGGACAGGGGGAGGGGATGAGCAGTTCTTC.

This clonotype appeared a few times. The genes are TRBV28 and TRBJ2-4; tentatively, D is TRBD1 (6 bases). Germline V lookup: CDR1 MDHEN, CDR2 SYDVKM. The CDR3 length is 15 residues. V gave up 3 bases and J gave up 9 bases, with 18 bases separating them. CDR3 in amino acids: CASSLQPPGAGIQYF. In nucleotides, the CDR3 is TGTGCCAGCAGTTTGCAACCCCCAGGGGCCGGCATTCAGTACTTC.

Only one count was recorded for this clonotype. Since a much larger clone is just one base distant, this may be a read error. The CDR3 sequence is CASSPQLGDTGEPFF. In DNA form, the CDR3 reads TGTGCCAGCAGCCCACAACTGGGGGACACCGGGGAGCCGTTTTTT. This chain links TRBV7-9 with TRBJ2-2; a possible D gene is TRBD1 (6 bases). The CDR3 has 15 amino acids. Germline V gene data show CDR1 as SEHNR and CDR2 as FQNEAQ (reference sequence).

This clonotype has only a few counts. The chain employs TRBV6-2 or TRBV6-3 and TRBJ2-4; possibly TRBD2 for D (5 bases). The germline V gene has CDR1 MNHEY and CDR2 SVGEGT. V was clipped by 0 bases and J by 0 bases, with 15 bases between them. The CDR3 length is 18 residues. CDR3 residues: CASSYSITRVKAKNIQYF. Written as DNA, the CDR3 is TGTGCCAGCAGTTACTCGATCACGCGGGTTAAAGCCAAAAACATTCAGTACTTC.

The chain recombines TRBV20-1 with TRBJ1-5, with a weak D call TRBD1 (6 bases). The CDR3 spans 15 residues. Trimming stripped 3 bases from V and 0 bases from J, with 12 bases between. Looked up from germline, CDR1 is DFQATT and CDR2 is SNEGSKA (reference sequence). CDR3: CSARGADYSNQPQHF. The CDR3, as DNA: TGCAGTGCTAGGGGGGCGGATTATAGCAATCAGCCCCAGCATTTT.

This clonotype was detected only a few times. The chain carries TRBV28 and TRBJ2-4; 8 bases agree with TRBD1. V gave up 2 bases and J gave up 1 base; unmatched junction bases: 4. Per the germline V gene, CDR1 is MDHEN and CDR2 is SYDVKM. The length of the CDR3 is 16 residues. Here the CDR3 reads CASSLQGARAKNIQYF. The CDR3 DNA is TGTGCCAGCAGTTTACAGGGGGCGCGTGCCAAAAACATTCAGTACTTC.

This clonotype has a count of ten or more. The chain recombines TRBV6-2 or TRBV6-3 with TRBJ2-7, with TRBD2 matching 8 bases. CDR3 length: 17 residues. V shed 10 bases, J shed 4 bases, and the junction held 21 bases outside the gene matches. Germline CDR1 MNHEY, CDR2 SVGEGT. The DNA for the CDR3 is TGTGCCATCTCCTCCCCGGCCTCCAGCGGGAGTTGGTACGAGCAGTACTTC. Protein: CAISSPASSGSWYEQYF.

This clonotype was seen once. The chain joins TRBV4-3 to TRBJ1-4; 7 bases match TRBD1. Per the germline V gene, CDR1 is LGHNA and CDR2 is YSLEER. The length of the CDR3 is 15 residues. With 0 bases clipped from V and 6 bases from J, the junction kept 4 bases outside the gene matches. CDR3 sequence: CASSQDTGVDEKLFF. In DNA form, the CDR3 reads TGCGCCAGCAGCCAAGATACAGGGGTGGATGAAAAACTGTTTTTT.

Concerning this clonotype: One end of the junction varies from germline; a read error may be responsible. This chain uses TRBV15 with TRBJ1-4; D gene ambiguous. Per germline, CDR1 LNHNV and CDR2 YYDKDF (reference sequence). The CDR3 covers 15 residues. CDR3 sequence (DNA): TGTGCCACCAGCAGAGATCGGGCAGGAAATGAAAGACTGTTTTTT. Its protein product is CATSRDRAGNERLFF.

The chain joins TRBV12-3 or TRBV12-4 to TRBJ2-2; D uncertain. This CDR3 has 13 residues. V shed 3 bases and J shed 7 bases, with 9 bases lying between them. For the CDR3, the DNA is TGTGCCAGCAGTTTCTTAAGGAGCGGGGAGCTGTTTTTT. Its translation: CASSFLRSGELFF.

The V and J genes are TRBV5-6 and TRBJ2-5; 8 nucleotides match TRBD1. The end of the DNA is better explained by TRBJ2-7, so the J call may be wrong. Germline values: CDR1 SGHDT, CDR2 YYEEEE. The CDR3 contains 13 residues. CDR3 in amino acids: CASSSGGWLEQYF. The DNA of the CDR3 is TGTGCCAGCAGCTCAGGGGGCTGGCTCGAGCAGTACTTC.

Many counts were recorded for this clonotype. This chain connects TRBV5-1 to TRBJ2-7; D is uncertain. Germline V lookup: CDR1 SGHRS, CDR2 YFSETQ. CDR3 length equals 14 residues. The V end lost 1 base, the J end lost 2 bases, and 10 bases lay between the germline ends. CDR3 protein: CASSLMGSAYEQYF. The CDR3 coding sequence is TGCGCCAGCAGCTTGATGGGCTCAGCCTACGAGCAGTACTTC.